This T cell receptor (beta chain) appears in the sequencing data of a study of T cell responses to AZD1222 COVID-19 vaccine. Remarks on this clone: Its cognate antigen is unknown.

Study-wide points: Nearly half of spike-specific TCRs reportedly target unmutated variant regions. The sample set comprised mostly white British donors with more females, and clonal diversity was possibly underestimated.

With 7 bases removed from V and 1 base from J, the gap between germline ends came to 14 bases. The CDR3 sequence is 14 residues long. Per the germline V gene, CDR1 is MDHEN and CDR2 is SYDVKM. Sequencing used immunoSEQ multiplex PCR; TCRdb keeps in-frame clones, though not all of them. The data show about 120,000 clones, with around nine tenths seen just once and 9% to 15% held by the top ten. The source of this sequence is an adult in good health. The gene calls are TRBV28 and TRBJ2-7, with D tentatively TRBD1 (6 bases). The sequences come from peripheral blood, collected on day 0 of AZD1222 vaccination. CDR3 protein: CASITPGASYEQYF. In DNA form, the CDR3 reads TGTGCCAGCATCACACCAGGGGCGTCCTACGAGCAGTACTTC.